This passage covers 31 T cell receptor beta chains from one sample sequenced in a study of CXCR3-negative and CXCR3-positive naive CD8 T cells (dated by TCRdb to the late 2010s). What the authors observed across the whole study: Compared with CXCR3-negative naive cells, CXCR3-positive naive cells had TRB CDR3s with higher hydrophobicity (lower Kidera factor 4), lower energy, and higher strength and volume indices.

These reads were obtained on a NextSeq 550. The Human TCR Profiling Kit (MiLaboratory) was used to make UMI-labeled 5' RACE TRB cDNA libraries. TCRdb reprocessed the raw reads; every CDR3 protein sequence is a single record, and DNA is not supplied. This sample's records show about 110,000 distinct CDR3 sequences. Roughly 0.38% of the sample comes from the top ten. Their target antigens are unknown. Sequencing was done on a sample of naive CXCR3+ CD8+ T cells from blood. The cell subset or site label, as the study defines it: CD45RO-CCR7+CD27+CD95- naive CD8+ T cells expressing CXCR3 (TNR3+). All receptors come from a human donor in good health. Some clones in this sample may be carry-over from other donors' samples.

This chain links TRBV29-1 with TRBJ2-7. The CDR3 is 14 amino acids. The germline gives CDR1 SQVTM, CDR2 ANQGSEA. The CDR3 loop is CSVEDSGASYEQYF.

The CDR3 here is CASSRDPPDTQYF. The rearrangement uses TRBV6-5 and TRBJ2-3. Germline V gene lookup returns CDR1 MNHEY and CDR2 SVGAGI. This CDR3 is built from 13 residues.

This CDR3 is CASSAPTSGDLREQYF. V usage is TRBV7-9 and J usage is TRBJ2-7; the D call of TRBD2 rests on TCRdb alone, since no DNA is present to check it. The V gene's germline CDR1 is SEHNR and CDR2 FQNEAQ (reference sequence). The CDR3 runs to 16 residues.

The rearrangement uses TRBV19 and TRBJ2-1; TCRdb's D gene call, TRBD1, goes unchecked for lack of DNA. Germline V gene sequence: CDR1 LNHDA, CDR2 SQIVND (reference sequence). The CDR3 is made up of 14 amino acids. The chain's CDR3 is CASSISGRTDEQFF.

The rearrangement joins TRBV20-1 to TRBJ2-1; TCRdb's assignment of TRBD2 cannot be checked, as there is no DNA. From germline, CDR1 is DFQATT and CDR2 SNEGSKA (reference sequence). The CDR3 runs 15 residues. CDR3 in amino acids: CSARVGAGGVNEQFF.

V is TRBV30 and J is TRBJ2-7; TCRdb returns TRBD1, unconfirmable since there is no DNA. The length of the CDR3 is 12 residues. The germline gives CDR1 GTSNPN, CDR2 SVGIG (reference sequence). CDR3: CAWSEEGDEQYF.

The V call is TRBV7-3, the J call TRBJ2-3; TCRdb outputs TRBD2, but without DNA this stays unchecked. CDR1 is SGHTA, CDR2 FQGTGA, per germline. The CDR3 totals 13 residues. The CDR3 sequence: CASRAGGTDTQYF. The full variable domain, with the rest looked up from reference TRBV7-3 and TRBJ2-3, is GAGVSQTPSNKVTEKGKYVELRCDPISGHTALYWYRQSLGQGPEFLIYFQGTGAADDSGLPNDRFFAVRPEGSVSTLKIQRTERGDSAVYLCASRAGGTDTQYFGPGTRLTVL.

The chain combines TRBV5-1 with TRBJ2-7. Germline V lookup: CDR1 SGHRS, CDR2 YFSETQ. CDR3 size: 12 residues. The CDR3 sequence is CASSLTSYEQYF.

This CDR3 is CASSPGGNQPQHF. V is TRBV12-3 or TRBV12-4 and J is TRBJ1-5. The CDR3 has 13 amino acids.

CDR3 protein: CASSSGGRGGGRGNEQYF. This chain connects TRBV28 to TRBJ2-7; TCRdb selects TRBD2, and the lack of DNA leaves this call unchecked. CDR1 and CDR2 (germline): MDHEN, SYDVKM. The CDR3 has 18 residues.

The chain carries TRBV2 and TRBJ2-2. CDR3 length: 13 residues. Germline V gene lookup returns CDR1 SNHLY and CDR2 FYNNEI. This chain's CDR3 is CASSLLNTGELFF.

The rearrangement joins TRBV12-3 or TRBV12-4 to TRBJ2-3; TCRdb proposes TRBD1, but this gene call is untestable without DNA. The CDR3 has 13 amino acids. The chain's CDR3 is CATSNGGVDTQYF.

The chain links TRBV4-1 to TRBJ2-7. The CDR3 runs 13 residues. Germline CDR1 is MGHRA and CDR2 is YSYEKL. This CDR3 is CASAGNSSYEQYF.

V is TRBV5-1 and J is TRBJ1-2. The CDR3 runs to 15 residues. From germline, CDR1 is SGHRS and CDR2 YFSETQ. The CDR3: CASSLEGPTTGGYTF.

The rearrangement joins TRBV2 to TRBJ2-1; the D call of TRBD1 rests on TCRdb alone, since no DNA is present to check it. The germline V gene has CDR1 SNHLY and CDR2 FYNNEI. The CDR3 contains 15 residues. The CDR3 sequence: CASRSGQGALDEQFF.

V gene TRBV5-1 combines with J gene TRBJ2-7. CDR1 is SGHRS and CDR2 is YFSETQ in the germline V gene. CDR3 length equals 14 residues. This CDR3 is CASSHSVEAYEQYF.

The chain joins TRBV3-1 to TRBJ2-2; no DNA is available, so the TRBD1 call from TCRdb remains unchecked. CDR3 size: 16 residues. In germline, CDR1 is LGHDT, CDR2 YNNKEL (reference sequence). CDR3 region: CASSQAQDRNTGELFF. Complete variable domain (other parts from reference TRBV3-1 and TRBJ2-2): DTAVSQTPKYLVTQMGNDKSIKCEQNLGHDTMYWYKQDSKKFLKIMFSYNNKELIINETVPNRFSPKSPDKAHLNLHINSLELGDSAVYFCASSQAQDRNTGELFFGEGSRLTVL.

This rearrangement joins TRBV5-1 to TRBJ2-2; without DNA, the TCRdb call of TRBD2 cannot be checked. Germline assignment: CDR1 SGHRS and CDR2 YFSETQ. CDR3 size: 17 residues. The CDR3 loop reads CASSAVRTVINTGELFF.

J is TRBJ2-3 and V is TRBV29-1; the TCRdb call, TRBD2, lacks DNA for checking. The CDR3 runs 13 residues. Germline V CDR1 and CDR2: SQVTM, ANQGSEA. CDR3 region: CSVPGRVTDTQYF.

The chain is built from TRBV6-5 and TRBJ2-7; TCRdb picks TRBD1, but there is no DNA to check that call. CDR3 length: 15 amino acids. Germline V gene lookup returns CDR1 MNHEY and CDR2 SVGAGI. The chain's CDR3 is CATKAGQGAFNEQYF.

The chain couples TRBV4-3 to TRBJ1-2; the TCRdb call, TRBD1, lacks DNA for checking. The CDR3 covers 16 residues. Germline CDR1 and CDR2: LGHNA and YSLEER. The CDR3 protein is CASSQDDIEGAAGYTF.

CDR3 sequence reads: CSARGQGYEQYF. This chain joins TRBV20-1 and TRBJ2-7; TCRdb's assignment of TRBD1 cannot be checked, as there is no DNA. The CDR3 is 12 amino acids. Germline CDR1 DFQATT, CDR2 SNEGSKA (reference sequence).

The V gene is TRBV5-1, the J gene TRBJ2-1; TCRdb lists TRBD1, though no DNA is available to test this call. The length of the CDR3 is 15 residues. Germline V lookup: CDR1 SGHRS, CDR2 YFSETQ. The CDR3 spells CASSHGTDSYNEQFF.

The genes are TRBV19 and TRBJ2-2. CDR1 and CDR2 from the germline V gene are LNHDA and SQIVND (reference sequence). CDR3 size: 12 residues. The CDR3 region is CASSIFAGELFF.

The V and J genes are TRBV28 and TRBJ2-3; TCRdb's D gene call, TRBD1, goes unchecked for lack of DNA. The CDR3 is 15 amino acids. The germline CDR1 and CDR2 sequences are MDHEN and SYDVKM. The CDR3 sequence is CASSFRGGGLRAQYF.

This rearrangement joins TRBV30 to TRBJ2-1; the TRBD2 assignment by TCRdb is unverifiable without DNA. The CDR3 totals 12 residues. Looked up from germline, CDR1 is GTSNPN and CDR2 is SVGIG (reference sequence). The CDR3 protein is CAWSPSGNEQFF.

This sequence joins TRBV28 and TRBJ2-7; the D call from TCRdb, TRBD2, cannot be confirmed without DNA. This CDR3 spans 15 amino acids. The germline gives CDR1 MDHEN, CDR2 SYDVKM. The CDR3 region is CASSQGLAGNNEQYF.

The chain recombines TRBV29-1 with TRBJ2-7. This CDR3 is 13 amino acids long. Looked up from germline, CDR1 is SQVTM and CDR2 is ANQGSEA. The CDR3 region is CSVEEQQTYEQYF.

This chain uses TRBV11-2 with TRBJ2-1; TCRdb indicates TRBD2, and absent DNA this call remains unverified. Germline loops: CDR1 SGHAT, CDR2 FQNNGV. The CDR3 totals 16 residues. The CDR3 spells CASSGGTSGRRVEQFF.

This chain uses TRBV20-1 with TRBJ2-1; TCRdb names TRBD1, which stays unverified in the absence of DNA. The CDR3 runs 16 residues. The germline V gene encodes CDR1 DFQATT and CDR2 SNEGSKA (reference sequence). CDR3 in amino acids: CSARALGGTSYNEQFF.

This rearrangement joins TRBV29-1 to TRBJ1-2. Germline CDR1 reads SQVTM; CDR2 reads ANQGSEA. The CDR3 runs to 13 residues. Here the CDR3 reads CSVEDGPIYGYTF.